Below are 20 T cell receptor beta chains sequenced from a single sample in a study of blood T cell repertoires in COVID-19. Sequenced by immunoSEQ multiplex PCR; TCRdb stores in-frame clones only, minus some. The sample holds more than 40,000 clones, about four fifths seen once. The sample comprised peripheral blood. Receptors were obtained from a man aged 50 or older with acute or convalescent COVID-19.

This chain uses TRBV29-1 with TRBJ2-2; tentatively, D is TRBD2 (5 bases). The length of the CDR3 is 16 residues. CDR1 is SQVTM, CDR2 ANQGSEA, per germline. V was cut by 0 bases and J by 4 bases, with 15 bases left in between. DNA of the CDR3: TGCAGCGTTGAAGACCGGTCCGGACTTCGCACCGGGGAGCTGTTTTTT. The encoded protein is CSVEDRSGLRTGELFF.

V is TRBV28 and J is TRBJ2-3; D gene uncertain. The CDR3 totals 14 residues. The germline V gene encodes CDR1 MDHEN and CDR2 SYDVKM. The V and J ends lost 5 bases and 2 bases respectively, with 11 bases between them. DNA of the CDR3: TGTGCCAGCAGTACCCTGAGCTACACAGATACGCAGTATTTT. This codes for CASSTLSYTDTQYF.

This clone was counted a few times. V is TRBV5-1 and J is TRBJ1-4, with TRBD1 matching 8 bases. The CDR3 has 13 amino acids. Germline-derived CDR1 and CDR2 are SGHRS and YFSETQ. V lost 4 bases, J lost 8 bases, and 4 bases stayed unmatched. CDR3 loop: CASSQTGDEKLFF. The CDR3 nucleotides read TGCGCCAGCAGCCAGACAGGGGACGAAAAACTGTTTTTT.

This clone appeared a few times. The gene calls are TRBV19 and TRBJ1-2, with TRBD1 matching over 9 bases. With 2 bases clipped from V and 5 bases from J, the junction kept 3 bases outside the gene matches. CDR3 length: 14 residues. Germline V gene lookup returns CDR1 LNHDA and CDR2 SQIVND (reference sequence). Here the CDR3 DNA reads TGTGCCAGTAGTATAACGACAGGGGGGTATGGCTACACCTTC. Its protein is CASSITTGGYGYTF.

The chain has TRBV12-3 or TRBV12-4 and TRBJ1-2; D is perhaps TRBD1 (6 bases). CDR3 length equals 13 residues. The germline V and J ends were trimmed by 10 bases and 2 bases, with 14 bases remaining between them. CDR3 nucleotides: TGTGCCATTACAGGGTGGTTAAACTATGGCTACACCTTC. It specifies CAITGWLNYGYTF.

The rearrangement joins TRBV19 to TRBJ1-3; D gene uncertain. The CDR3 totals 13 residues. Trimming took 4 bases from V and 6 from J, leaving 10 bases between them. Germline assignment: CDR1 LNHDA and CDR2 SQIVND (reference sequence). In DNA, the CDR3 is TGTGCCAGTAGTACCACGGTTGAAAACACCATATATTTT. This gives the protein CASSTTVENTIYF.

The chain couples TRBV5-6 to TRBJ2-5, with a possible D match to TRBD1 (6 bases). There are 15 residues in the CDR3. Germline assignment: CDR1 SGHDT and CDR2 YYEEEE. The ends were cut back, 4 bases at V and 0 bases at J, with 13 bases in the middle. CDR3: CASSEFRDNQETQYF. The CDR3 coding sequence is TGTGCCAGCAGCGAATTCCGGGACAACCAAGAGACCCAGTACTTC.

The V call is TRBV6-5, the J call TRBJ1-1; D uncertain. The V gene's germline CDR1 is MNHEY and CDR2 SVGAGI. Trimming took off 11 bases at V and 5 bases at J, with 15 bases between the two ends. The CDR3 is 12 residues long. The CDR3 DNA is TGTGCCGCCCGCGCCGAGGGTACTGAAGCTTTCTTT. It encodes CAARAEGTEAFF.

The chain has TRBV28 and TRBJ2-2; TRBD1 agrees at 8 bases. The CDR3 runs 15 residues. Germline values: CDR1 MDHEN, CDR2 SYDVKM. Germline trimming cut 4 bases from V and 1 base from J; bases unmatched to any gene: 2. The CDR3 nucleotides read TGTGCCAGCAGTTCAGGGACAGGGAACACCGGGGAGCTGTTTTTT. As protein: CASSSGTGNTGELFF.

The chain carries TRBV3-1 (or the pseudogene TRBV3-2) and TRBJ1-6; tentative D call: TRBD1 (5 bases). V shed 1 base and J shed 4 bases, with 8 bases lying between them. Germline CDR1 and CDR2: LGHDT and YNNKEL (reference sequence). This CDR3 has 15 residues. The CDR3 sequence is CASSQGGAYNSPLHF. CDR3 nucleotide sequence: TGTGCCAGCAGCCAAGGGGGCGCGTATAATTCACCCCTCCACTTT.

V gene TRBV7-9 combines with J gene TRBJ2-1, with 8 bases identical to TRBD1. Germline V gene lookup returns CDR1 SEHNR and CDR2 FQNEAQ (reference sequence). The length of the CDR3 is 15 residues. Trimming removed 0 bases from V and 7 bases from J; junction bases left unmatched: 5. CDR3 sequence reads: CASSLAQGADNEQFF. CDR3 nucleotides: TGTGCCAGCAGCTTAGCGCAGGGGGCGGATAATGAGCAGTTCTTC.

This clone was observed a few times. The chain has TRBV9 and TRBJ2-3; D is undetermined. The CDR3 has 13 amino acids. Germline assignment: CDR1 SGDLS and CDR2 YYNGEE. Trimming took 4 bases from V and 6 from J, leaving 12 bases between them. CDR3 nucleotide sequence: TGTGCCAGCAGCACTCCCCCCGTGGATACGCAGTATTTT. Its translation: CASSTPPVDTQYF. Full variable domain (missing parts from reference TRBV9 and TRBJ2-3): DSGVTQTPKHLITATGQRVTLRCSPRSGDLSVYWYQQSLDQGLQFLIQYYNGEERAKGNILERFSAQQFPDLHSELNLSSLELGDSALYFCASSTPPVDTQYFGPGTRLTVL.

This clone was seen a single time. J is TRBJ1-6 and V is TRBV5-1; D remains ambiguous. The V gene lost 5 bases and the J gene lost 1 base, with 19 bases spanning the gap. This CDR3 has 18 amino acids. Germline-derived CDR1 and CDR2 are SGHRS and YFSETQ. CDR3 in amino acids: CASRLQMAGKSYNSPLHF. The CDR3 DNA follows: TGCGCCAGCAGGCTCCAAATGGCGGGAAAGTCCTATAATTCACCCCTCCACTTT. Using reference TRBV5-1 and TRBJ1-6 for the parts outside the CDR3, the full variable domain is KAGVTQTPRYLIKTRGQQVTLSCSPISGHRSVSWYQQTPGQGLQFLFEYFSETQRNKGNFPGRFSGRQFSNSRSEMNVSTLELGDSALYLCASRLQMAGKSYNSPLHFGNGTRLTVT.

The CDR3 protein is CAGPGQGPTEAFF. CDR3 sequence (DNA): TGCGCCGGACCGGGACAGGGGCCCACTGAAGCTTTCTTT. The chain has TRBV5-1 and TRBJ1-1, with TRBD1 identical over 10 bases. In germline, CDR1 is SGHRS, CDR2 YFSETQ. The CDR3 runs to 13 residues. J gave up 4 bases and V 10 bases, and 7 bases lay outside the gene matches.

This sequence joins TRBV28 and TRBJ1-1; 12 bases agree with TRBD1. Per the germline V gene, CDR1 is MDHEN and CDR2 is SYDVKM. J was trimmed by 5 bases and V by 3 bases; bases with no gene match: 4. The CDR3 extends over 15 amino acids. The CDR3 loop reads CASSFRDRGLTEAFF. The CDR3 DNA follows: TGTGCCAGCAGTTTCCGGGACAGGGGGCTGACTGAAGCTTTCTTT.

The J gene is TRBJ2-7, the V gene TRBV5-8; tentative D call: TRBD2 (6 bases). Trimming shortened V by 4 bases and J by 2 bases, and 16 bases separated the two germline ends. Germline CDR1 SGHTS, CDR2 YDEGEE. This CDR3 is built from 15 residues. DNA of the CDR3: TGTGCCAGCAGCGAATGGGCTAGCGAGGCCTACGAGCAGTACTTC. This gives the protein CASSEWASEAYEQYF.

The chain links TRBV6-5 to TRBJ2-2, with 7 positions matching TRBD1. Germline assignment: CDR1 MNHEY and CDR2 SVGAGI. The CDR3 is 16 amino acids. Trimming took 2 bases from V and 3 from J; bases not matched to a gene: 6. Here the CDR3 DNA reads TGTGCCAGCAGTTACCGGCCCACAGGGGACACCGGGGAGCTGTTTTTT. It yields the protein CASSYRPTGDTGELFF.

This chain links TRBV4-2 with TRBJ2-7, with D possibly TRBD2 on 5 matching bases. Looked up from germline, CDR1 is LGHNA and CDR2 is YNFKEQ. The CDR3 is made up of 15 amino acids. V dropped 0 bases and J dropped 0 bases, with 9 bases sitting between them. The CDR3 DNA sequence: TGTGCCAGCAGCCAAGAAACGGGGTCCTCCTACGAGCAGTACTTC. This gives the protein CASSQETGSSYEQYF.

In its sample, this clone was seen a few times. The V call is TRBV6-5, the J call TRBJ1-5, with 7 bases fitting TRBD1. Germline V CDR1 and CDR2: MNHEY, SVGAGI. Unmatched junction bases numbered 12, after V lost 6 bases and J lost 7 bases. This CDR3 has 15 amino acids. The CDR3 reads CASSQTGAAGQPQHF. The CDR3 DNA reads TGTGCCAGCAGCCAAACAGGGGCCGCAGGACAGCCCCAGCATTTT.

J is TRBJ2-7 and V is TRBV11-2; D may be TRBD2 (5 bases). The CDR3 consists of 14 residues. Germline V gene sequence: CDR1 SGHAT, CDR2 FQNNGV. V shed 3 bases and J shed 3 bases, with 12 bases lying between them. The CDR3 spells CASSFNGEVYEQYF. CDR3 DNA: TGTGCCAGCAGCTTTAACGGGGAAGTCTACGAGCAGTACTTC.